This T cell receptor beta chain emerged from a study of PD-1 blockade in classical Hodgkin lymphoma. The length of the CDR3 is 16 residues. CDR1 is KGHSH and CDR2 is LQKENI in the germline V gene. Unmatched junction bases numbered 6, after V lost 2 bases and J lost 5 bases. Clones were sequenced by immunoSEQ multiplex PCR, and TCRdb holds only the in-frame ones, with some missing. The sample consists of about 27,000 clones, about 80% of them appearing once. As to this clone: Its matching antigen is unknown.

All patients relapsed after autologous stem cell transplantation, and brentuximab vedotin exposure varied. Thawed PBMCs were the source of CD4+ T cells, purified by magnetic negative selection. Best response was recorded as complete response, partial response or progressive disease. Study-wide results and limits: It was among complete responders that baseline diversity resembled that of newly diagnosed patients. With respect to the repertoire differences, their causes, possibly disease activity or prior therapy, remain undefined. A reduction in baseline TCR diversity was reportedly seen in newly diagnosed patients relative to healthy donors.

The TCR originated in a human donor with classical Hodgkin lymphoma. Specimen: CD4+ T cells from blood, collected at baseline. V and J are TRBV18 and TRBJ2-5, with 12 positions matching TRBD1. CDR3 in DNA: TGTGCCAGCTCACCAACTACCGGGACAGGGGGCGAGACCCAGTACTTC. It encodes CASSPTTGTGGETQYF.